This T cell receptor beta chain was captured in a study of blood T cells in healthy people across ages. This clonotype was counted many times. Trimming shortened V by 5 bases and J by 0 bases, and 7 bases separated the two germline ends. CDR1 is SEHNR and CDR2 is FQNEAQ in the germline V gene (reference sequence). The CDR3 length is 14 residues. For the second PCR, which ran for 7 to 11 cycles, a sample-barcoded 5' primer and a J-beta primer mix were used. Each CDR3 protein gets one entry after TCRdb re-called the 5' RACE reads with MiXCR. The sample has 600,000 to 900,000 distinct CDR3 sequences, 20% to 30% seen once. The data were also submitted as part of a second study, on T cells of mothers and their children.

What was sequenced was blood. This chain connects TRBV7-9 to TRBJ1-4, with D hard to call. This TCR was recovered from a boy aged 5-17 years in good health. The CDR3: CASSLSATNEKLFF. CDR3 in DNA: TGTGCCAGCAGCCTGAGTGCAACTAATGAAAAACTGTTTTTT.